The 16 T cell receptor beta chains reported below all come from one sample, sequenced in a study of T cells after yellow fever vaccination. TCRdb re-analysed the 5' RACE reads in MiXCR, keeping a single row per CDR3 protein. The repertoire includes about 340,000 distinct CDR3 sequences, roughly 4% of them detected once, and roughly a quarter sits in the top ten. This specimen was PBMCs, taken 5 days after the yellow fever booster vaccination. Source of these receptors: a man in his late teens or twenties who received the YFV17D yellow fever vaccine.

The chain links TRBV7-9 to TRBJ2-5; TRBD2 might be the D (5 bases). The germline V and J ends were trimmed by 6 bases and 2 bases, with 19 bases remaining between them. Germline V CDR1 and CDR2: SEHNR, FQNEAQ (reference sequence). The CDR3 is made up of 16 amino acids. The CDR3 nucleotides are TGTGCCAGCAGTTCTTTCGGGGAATTGGGGCAAGAGACCCAGTACTTC. This translates into CASSSFGELGQETQYF.

The CDR3 nucleotides read TGTGCCACCAGTTCCGGGACAGCTTACGATACGCAGTATTTT. Translation gives CATSSGTAYDTQYF. This chain connects TRBV24-1 to TRBJ2-3, with 7 bases that match TRBD1. Germline CDR1 KGHDR, CDR2 SFDVKD. CDR3 length: 14 amino acids. V gave up 6 bases and J gave up 6 bases; unmatched junction bases: 8.

This clonotype has just a few counts. CDR3 nucleotides: TGCGCCAGCAGCTTGAATACAGGGCTACAAGAGACCCAGTACTTC. Encoded protein: CASSLNTGLQETQYF. The chain has TRBV5-1 and TRBJ2-5, with D perhaps TRBD1 (6 bases). From germline, CDR1 is SGHRS and CDR2 YFSETQ. The CDR3 consists of 15 residues. Deletions cut 1 base from V and 2 bases from J, with 12 bases between.

This clonotype was seen more than once but under ten times. The V gene is TRBV29-1, the J gene TRBJ2-6, with a weak D call TRBD2 (5 bases). The germline CDR1 and CDR2 sequences are SQVTM and ANQGSEA. The V gene lost 3 bases and the J gene lost 0 bases, with 15 bases spanning the gap. The CDR3 loop spans 17 amino acids. The CDR3 loop reads CSVDGVDLFSGANVLTF. CDR3 coding DNA: TGCAGCGTTGACGGGGTGGACCTTTTCTCTGGGGCCAACGTCCTGACTTTC.

The chain joins TRBV7-9 to TRBJ2-7; 8 positions match TRBD1. Trimming cost V 5 bases and J 6 bases; bases outside gene matches: 6. CDR3 length: 13 amino acids. Germline-derived CDR1 and CDR2 are SEHNR and FQNEAQ (reference sequence). The CDR3 reads CASSTTGDGEQYV. The CDR3 bases are TGTGCCAGCAGCACGACAGGGGATGGCGAGCAGTACGTC.

This chain links TRBV27 with TRBJ2-7; TRBD2 is a possible D gene (5 bases). The CDR3 length is 14 residues. Trimming pared 0 bases from V and 11 bases from J, leaving 17 bases between. Germline CDR1 and CDR2: MNHEY and SMNVEV (reference sequence). DNA of the CDR3: TGTGCCAGCAGTTTATCCGGACTTAACCTACGAGAGTACGTC. The encoded protein is CASSLSGLNLREYV.

This clonotype was counted many times. The rearrangement uses TRBV11-2 and TRBJ2-3, with 11 bases fitting TRBD1. Looked up from germline, CDR1 is SGHAT and CDR2 is FQNNGV. V was pared by 1 base and J by 4 bases, with 4 bases of the junction left unmatched. The CDR3 has 16 residues. The CDR3, as DNA: TGTGCCAGCAGCTTAGGTGGGACAGGGGGGGCAGATACGCAGTATTTT. Translation: CASSLGGTGGADTQYF.

This clonotype was observed a handful of times. V gene TRBV7-2 combines with J gene TRBJ2-1, with D unclear. V gave up 5 bases and J gave up 6 bases, with 14 bases separating them. The CDR3 loop spans 14 amino acids. Germline V gene lookup returns CDR1 SGHTA and CDR2 FQGNSA. The CDR3: CASSPFRVSNEQFF. CDR3 DNA sequence: TGTGCCAGCAGCCCTTTCCGGGTCTCCAATGAGCAGTTCTTC.

This rearrangement joins TRBV7-2 to TRBJ2-7; TRBD2 is a possible D gene (5 bases). The CDR3 is 15 amino acids. Germline CDR1 and CDR2: SGHTA and FQGNSA. V dropped 5 bases and J dropped 7 bases, with 21 bases sitting between them. CDR3 sequence (DNA): TGTGCCAGCAGCCCCGGAGGAACTCCCCGTAGGGAGCAGTACTTC. It is translated as CASSPGGTPRREQYF.

This clonotype was detected a few times. This rearrangement joins TRBV5-6 to TRBJ2-7; 7 bases map to TRBD1. The V segment lost 2 bases and the J segment 6 bases; nucleotides outside the gene matches: 14. Germline-derived CDR1 and CDR2 are SGHDT and YYEEEE. The CDR3 sequence is 16 residues long. Written as DNA, the CDR3 is TGTGCCAGCAGCTTTGGGACAGCACAGGACCTGGGCGAGCAGTACGTC. Translated: CASSFGTAQDLGEQYV.

This clonotype was seen a handful of times. The gene calls are TRBV12-3 or TRBV12-4 and TRBJ1-2; TRBD1 aligns across 7 bases. The V and J ends lost 3 bases and 6 bases, in that order; junction bases with no gene match: 7. This CDR3 region has 14 residues. In DNA form, the CDR3 reads TGTGCCAGCAGTTTGGGGACAGCGGTACATGGCTACACCTTC. This translates into CASSLGTAVHGYTF.

This clonotype showed up many times. The chain links TRBV18 to TRBJ2-4, with a tentative D call TRBD1 (5 bases). Germline CDR1 and CDR2: KGHSH and LQKENI. The CDR3 is made up of 14 amino acids. Trimming took 0 bases from V and 11 from J, leaving 14 bases between them. In nucleotides, the CDR3 is TGTGCCAGCTCACCACCGCCTGAAGGGGCCGTTCAGTACTTC. Residues: CASSPPPEGAVQYF.

V is TRBV3-1 and J is TRBJ1-6; TRBD1 matches at 7 bases. CDR3 size: 16 residues. The germline CDR1 and CDR2 sequences are LGHDT and YNNKEL (reference sequence). V was pared by 0 bases and J by 6 bases, with 5 bases of the junction left unmatched. CDR3 coding DNA: TGTGCCAGCAGCCAAGATCTAACAGGGGTTAATTCACCCCTCCACTTT. Translation: CASSQDLTGVNSPLHF.

This chain joins TRBV7-3 and TRBJ2-1; D is perhaps TRBD1 (6 bases). V lost 6 bases, J lost 10 bases, and 16 bases lay in between. Germline loops: CDR1 SGHTA, CDR2 FQGTGA. The CDR3 runs 13 residues. The CDR3 DNA reads TGTGCCAGCAGACTAGAACAGGGTTCGGAGCAGTTCTTC. Translating gives CASRLEQGSEQFF.

The V gene is TRBV6-6, the J gene TRBJ1-2, with TRBD1 as a possible D gene (6 bases). V lost 0 bases to trimming and J lost 4 bases, with 24 bases between them. The V gene's germline CDR1 is MNHNY and CDR2 SVGAGI (reference sequence). The length of the CDR3 is 19 residues. In DNA, the CDR3 is TGTGCCAGCAGTTACTCGAGTGAGGCAGGGGCGGGTGGGGTCTATGGCTACACCTTC. This sequence encodes CASSYSSEAGAGGVYGYTF.

The rearrangement uses TRBV5-6 and TRBJ2-1; TRBD2 aligns across 10 bases. J lost 4 bases, V lost 0 bases, and 4 bases had no gene match. The CDR3 consists of 16 residues. From germline, CDR1 is SGHDT and CDR2 YYEEEE. The CDR3 nucleotides are TGTGCCAGCAGCTTGGGTATGACTAGCGGGTACAATGAGCAGTTCTTC. Encoded protein: CASSLGMTSGYNEQFF.